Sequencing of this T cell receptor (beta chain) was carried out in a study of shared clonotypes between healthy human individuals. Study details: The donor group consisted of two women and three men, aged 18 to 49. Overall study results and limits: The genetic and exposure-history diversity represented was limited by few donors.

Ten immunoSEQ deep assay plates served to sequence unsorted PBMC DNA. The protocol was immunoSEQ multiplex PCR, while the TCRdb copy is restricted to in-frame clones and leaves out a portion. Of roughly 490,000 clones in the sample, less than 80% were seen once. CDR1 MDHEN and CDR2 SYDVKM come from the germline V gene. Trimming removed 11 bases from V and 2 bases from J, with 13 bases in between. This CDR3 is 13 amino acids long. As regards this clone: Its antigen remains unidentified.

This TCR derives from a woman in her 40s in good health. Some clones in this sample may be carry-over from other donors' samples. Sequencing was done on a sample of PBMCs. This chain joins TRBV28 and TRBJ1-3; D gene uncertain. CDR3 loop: CACDTLAGNTIYF. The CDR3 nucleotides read TGTGCCTGTGATACACTTGCTGGAAACACCATATATTTT.